This entry lists 31 T cell receptor beta chains sequenced from one sample in a study of T cell repertoires in cytomegalovirus infection. The antigens for these receptors are not known. MiXCR, run by TCRdb on the reads, gives a single entry per CDR3 protein. The profile covers some 800,000 distinct CDR3 sequences, with around a third appearing a single time and roughly an eighth taken by the ten largest. This material consisted of cultured CD8+ T cells from PBMCs, taken from culture after CMV antigen stimulation. The origin of the receptors is a human donor in good health (CMV status not recorded). Some clones in this sample may be carry-over from other donors' samples.

The chain recombines TRBV5-5 with TRBJ2-5; 7 positions match TRBD1. The CDR3 length is 16 residues. The V gene's germline CDR1 is SGHKS and CDR2 YYEKEE (reference sequence). Trimming cost V 2 bases and J 4 bases; bases outside gene matches: 11. The CDR3 nucleotides read TGTGCCAGCAGCTTCCCCAGGACAGGTTATGTAGAGACCCAGTACTTC. It is translated as CASSFPRTGYVETQYF.

This sequence joins TRBV6-1 and TRBJ2-7; D might be TRBD2 (6 bases). This CDR3 contains 16 residues. CDR1 is MNHNS and CDR2 is SASEGT in the germline V gene. The ends were cut back, 2 bases at V and 7 bases at J, with 21 bases in the middle. The CDR3 loop is CASSEFQLGDGGEQYF. In DNA form, the CDR3 reads TGTGCCAGCAGTGAATTTCAGTTGGGGGACGGAGGGGAGCAGTACTTC.

The rearrangement uses TRBV10-3 and TRBJ2-6; D might be TRBD1 (6 bases). The V end was cut by 3 bases, the J end by 4 bases, with 16 bases between. CDR1 is ENHRY and CDR2 is SYGVKD in the germline V gene. This CDR3 has 17 amino acids. The CDR3 sequence: CAISDITRDTGANVLTF. The CDR3 coding sequence is TGTGCCATCAGTGACATTACCCGGGACACCGGGGCCAACGTCCTGACTTTC.

V is TRBV7-8 and J is TRBJ1-4, with D possibly TRBD1 on 6 matching bases. The CDR3 length is 16 residues. The V gene lost 1 base and the J gene lost 8 bases, with 17 bases spanning the gap. Germline assignment: CDR1 SGHVS and CDR2 FQNEAQ. CDR3 in DNA: TGTGCCAGCAGCTTAGGGACAGCACGGGGAGGCGAAAAACTGTTTTTT. Amino acid sequence: CASSLGTARGGEKLFF.

The J gene is TRBJ1-1, the V gene TRBV19; D uncertain. Trimming cost V 7 bases and J 3 bases, with 18 bases left between them. CDR1 is LNHDA and CDR2 is SQIVND in the germline V gene (reference sequence). This CDR3 is built from 15 residues. CDR3 nucleotides: TGTGCCAGTACTCAAAATCCCGAAGGCTACACTGAAGCTTTCTTT. This codes for CASTQNPEGYTEAFF.

The rearrangement links TRBV6-5 to TRBJ1-6; D perhaps matches TRBD1 (5 bases). Trimming removed 4 bases at V and 6 bases at J, with 13 bases between. The CDR3 sequence is 15 residues long. Germline CDR1 and CDR2: MNHEY and SVGAGI. The CDR3 loop reads CASSLEGLANSPLHF. The CDR3, as DNA: TGTGCCAGCAGTTTAGAGGGACTAGCTAATTCACCCCTCCACTTT.

The chain combines TRBV9 with TRBJ2-5, with a tentative D call TRBD2 (6 bases). Per the germline V gene, CDR1 is SGDLS and CDR2 is YYNGEE. The V end lost 3 bases, the J end lost 10 bases, and 19 bases lay between the germline ends. CDR3 length equals 14 residues. CDR3 sequence: CASSGRDSPSGQYF. CDR3 coding DNA: TGTGCCAGCAGCGGCCGGGACTCCCCGTCGGGCCAGTACTTC.

The CDR3 nucleotides are TGTGCCATCTCCCACATTGCAACTAATGAAAAACTGTTTTTT. Translating gives CAISHIATNEKLFF. The V gene is TRBV2, the J gene TRBJ1-4, with D hard to call. V dropped 10 bases and J dropped 0 bases, with 12 bases sitting between them. The CDR3 sequence is 14 residues long. CDR1 and CDR2 (germline): SNHLY, FYNNEI.

V gene TRBV18 combines with J gene TRBJ1-1; D may be TRBD1 (6 bases). The V and J ends lost 2 bases and 5 bases respectively, with 18 bases between them. Germline loops: CDR1 KGHSH, CDR2 LQKENI. The CDR3 totals 16 residues. CDR3 coding DNA: TGTGCCAGCTCACCAGGTCAACAGGGAAGGAGGACTGAAGCTTTCTTT. As protein: CASSPGQQGRRTEAFF.

The sample holds a few counts of this clonotype. The rearrangement joins TRBV27 to TRBJ2-7, with TRBD2 identical over 7 bases. This CDR3 has 15 residues. The germline gives CDR1 MNHEY, CDR2 SMNVEV (reference sequence). Losses at the gene ends were 0 bases for V and 3 bases for J; bases not matched to a gene: 5. The CDR3 spells CASSLSGGYLYEQYV. The CDR3 DNA reads TGTGCCAGCAGTTTATCGGGGGGGTACCTCTACGAGCAGTACGTC.

This clonotype was seen many times. This rearrangement joins TRBV7-2 to TRBJ1-1; no definite D call. Trimming took off 3 bases at V and 4 bases at J, with 9 bases between the two ends. In germline, CDR1 is SGHTA, CDR2 FQGNSA. The CDR3 extends over 13 amino acids. The CDR3 DNA is TGTGCCAGCAGCTTGTACCTGGGCACTGAAGCTTTCTTT. Its translation: CASSLYLGTEAFF.

The chain carries TRBV6-2 or TRBV6-3 and TRBJ2-1; 7 bases fit TRBD1. The germline gives CDR1 MNHEY, CDR2 SVGEGT. J gave up 0 bases and V 2 bases, and 10 bases lay outside the gene matches. This CDR3 region has 18 residues. The chain's CDR3 is CASSYPRQGQFSYNEQFF. Written as DNA, the CDR3 is TGTGCCAGCAGTTACCCGCGGCAGGGACAGTTCTCCTACAATGAGCAGTTCTTC.

The V call is TRBV10-2, the J call TRBJ2-3; D might be TRBD2 (5 bases). Deletions cut 3 bases from V and 1 base from J, with 17 bases between. The CDR3 consists of 17 residues. The germline CDR1 and CDR2 sequences are WSHSY and SAAADI. The CDR3 region has the DNA TGCGCCAGCAGTGACGGGGAGCATATTTGGGGCACAGATACGCAGTATTTT. Its protein product is CASSDGEHIWGTDTQYF.

This clonotype was counted only a few times. The chain carries TRBV15 and TRBJ1-4, with 9 bases identical to TRBD1. The CDR3 has 15 residues. CDR1 LNHNV and CDR2 YYDKDF come from the germline V gene (reference sequence). V dropped 3 bases and J dropped 7; count of bases not matched to a gene: 6. The CDR3 bases are TGTGCCACCAGCAGGCCCGACAGGGGGGCTGAAAAACTGTTTTTT. Translating gives CATSRPDRGAEKLFF.

At least ten counts were recorded for this clonotype. This chain joins TRBV12-3 or TRBV12-4 and TRBJ2-7; D is perhaps TRBD1 or TRBD2 (5 bases each). Trimming cost V 5 bases and J 2 bases, with 7 bases left between them. There are 12 residues in the CDR3. The CDR3 DNA reads as TGTGCCAGCAGTCCGGGGCCCTACGAGCAGTACGTC. Translating gives CASSPGPYEQYV.

This clonotype was counted a few times. The V and J genes are TRBV7-9 and TRBJ2-7, with 8 bases matching TRBD2. The length of the CDR3 is 14 residues. In germline, CDR1 is SEHNR, CDR2 FQNEAQ (reference sequence). With V trimmed by 2 bases and J by 5 bases, 5 bases remained unmatched. The CDR3 loop is CASSLRGGPDEQYF. In DNA, the CDR3 is TGTGCCAGCAGCTTACGGGGGGGCCCGGACGAGCAGTACTTC.

This chain links TRBV2 with TRBJ1-1; perhaps TRBD1 as D (5 bases). Germline V gene data show CDR1 as SNHLY and CDR2 as FYNNEI. There are 14 residues in the CDR3. V was pared by 9 bases and J by 4 bases, with 18 bases between. This CDR3 is CASTGVAGSTEAFF. CDR3 DNA: TGTGCCAGTACAGGAGTAGCGGGTAGCACTGAAGCTTTCTTT.

This chain uses TRBV5-1 with TRBJ2-1, with 9 bases identical to TRBD2. The germline CDR1 and CDR2 sequences are SGHRS and YFSETQ. The trim removed 3 bases at V and 7 bases at J, leaving 11 bases unmatched. The CDR3 is 16 residues long. This CDR3 is CASSSPQERGANEQFF. The DNA for the CDR3 is TGCGCCAGCAGCTCACCTCAAGAGCGGGGGGCTAATGAGCAGTTCTTC.

Only a few counts were recorded for this clonotype. The chain is built from TRBV4-2 and TRBJ1-4; maybe TRBD1 (5 bases). The V gene's germline CDR1 is LGHNA and CDR2 YNFKEQ. V was shortened by 0 bases and J by 4 bases, with 21 bases between the two germline ends. The CDR3 length is 19 residues. The CDR3 here is CASSQDKMAGRGFNEKLFF. The CDR3 nucleotides read TGTGCCAGCAGCCAAGATAAGATGGCAGGGAGGGGATTTAATGAAAAACTGTTTTTT.

This clonotype has just a few counts. The rearrangement uses TRBV7-9 and TRBJ1-1; D uncertain. Per the germline V gene, CDR1 is SEHNR and CDR2 is FQNEAQ (reference sequence). The V end was cut by 5 bases, the J end by 6 bases, with 16 bases between. CDR3 length equals 14 residues. The CDR3 loop is CASSPGPRSPEAFF. The CDR3, as DNA: TGTGCCAGCAGCCCCGGGCCGAGGTCCCCTGAAGCTTTCTTT.

This chain uses TRBV27 with TRBJ2-3; TRBD1 matches 7 bases. The germline gives CDR1 MNHEY, CDR2 SMNVEV (reference sequence). The trim removed 4 bases at V and 0 bases at J, leaving 16 bases unmatched. There are 19 residues in the CDR3. The CDR3 nucleotides are TGTGCCAGCAGTTCTCCCCGGACAGGCACGCAATTTAGCACAGATACGCAGTATTTT. Its protein product is CASSSPRTGTQFSTDTQYF.

This sequence joins TRBV19 and TRBJ2-1; a possible D gene is TRBD2 (5 bases). CDR3 length: 16 amino acids. Between the trimmed V and J ends, which lost 1 base and 9 bases, there was a span of 19 bases. The V gene's germline CDR1 is LNHDA and CDR2 SQIVND (reference sequence). CDR3 in amino acids: CASSIASRPSGGEQFF. CDR3 coding DNA: TGTGCCAGTAGTATAGCATCTCGGCCCAGCGGAGGTGAGCAGTTCTTC.

This clonotype was detected only a few times. The gene calls are TRBV27 and TRBJ2-5; a possible D gene is TRBD1 (6 bases). V was trimmed by 6 bases and J by 3 bases, leaving 17 bases between them. The length of the CDR3 is 15 residues. The germline V gene has CDR1 MNHEY and CDR2 SMNVEV (reference sequence). Here the CDR3 reads CASSRGRDGEETQYF. The CDR3, as DNA: TGTGCCAGCAGCAGGGGTCGAGACGGCGAAGAGACCCAGTACTTC.

V is TRBV20-1 and J is TRBJ1-3; no reliable D call. Deletions cut 6 bases from V and 2 bases from J, with 14 bases between. The CDR3 consists of 14 residues. Per the germline V gene, CDR1 is DFQATT and CDR2 is SNEGSKA (reference sequence). The CDR3 loop is CSARTAYPGNTIYF. Here the CDR3 DNA reads TGCAGTGCGAGAACAGCTTACCCTGGAAACACCATATATTTT.

This clonotype was seen a handful of times. The genes are TRBV6-1 and TRBJ1-1; the D gene is possibly TRBD1 (5 bases). The CDR3 contains 12 residues. The V and J ends lost 3 bases and 7 bases respectively, with 9 bases between them. The V gene's germline CDR1 is MNHNS and CDR2 SASEGT. CDR3 nucleotide sequence: TGTGCCAGCAGTGAGAGACAGATTGAAGCTTTCTTT. This codes for CASSERQIEAFF.

There are many counts of this clonotype. The chain links TRBV7-6 to TRBJ1-6; D not resolved. In germline, CDR1 is SGHVS, CDR2 FNYEAQ. Trimming stripped 5 bases from V and 7 bases from J, with 15 bases between. CDR3 size: 15 residues. The CDR3 sequence: CASSPERASNSPLHF. The CDR3 DNA follows: TGTGCCAGCAGCCCCGAGAGGGCGAGCAATTCACCCCTCCACTTT.

This chain connects TRBV7-3 to TRBJ2-6; D perhaps matches TRBD1 (6 bases). The CDR3 contains 16 residues. The V gene lost 7 bases and the J gene lost 6 bases, with 19 bases spanning the gap. From germline, CDR1 is SGHTA and CDR2 FQGTGA. CDR3 coding DNA: TGTGCCAGCAACACTAGGACAGCTTGGGAGGCCAACGTCCTGACTTTC. Protein sequence: CASNTRTAWEANVLTF.

The chain joins TRBV5-4 to TRBJ1-2, with 10 bases lining up with TRBD1. There are 16 residues in the CDR3. Germline V gives CDR1 SGHNT, CDR2 YYREEE (reference sequence). V was clipped by 4 bases and J by 6 bases; unmatched bases: 12. CDR3 sequence reads: CASSPVPTGGVDGYTF. In DNA form, the CDR3 reads TGTGCCAGCAGCCCTGTCCCGACAGGGGGCGTGGATGGCTACACCTTC.

This clonotype came up a few times. The V call is TRBV7-9, the J call TRBJ2-3; D call uncertain. V lost 2 bases, J lost 4 bases, and 4 bases lay in between. Germline V gene data show CDR1 as SEHNR and CDR2 as FQNEAQ (reference sequence). This CDR3 contains 12 residues. This CDR3 reads CASSLWPDTQYF. Here the CDR3 DNA reads TGTGCCAGCAGCTTATGGCCAGATACGCAGTATTTT.

This clonotype was seen a few times. The chain couples TRBV19 to TRBJ1-2, with 7 bases identical to TRBD1. J lost 2 bases, V lost 6 bases, and 9 bases had no gene match. CDR1 and CDR2 (germline): LNHDA, SQIVND (reference sequence). The CDR3 covers 15 residues. The CDR3 here is CASRGDATGNYGYTF. CDR3 sequence (DNA): TGTGCCAGTAGGGGGGACGCGACAGGGAACTATGGCTACACCTTC.

In regard to this clonotype: This may be a read error, as it is one base from a much larger clone. J is TRBJ2-7 and V is TRBV6-1, with TRBD1 matching over 7 bases. The CDR3 extends over 12 amino acids. Trimming at V came to 8 bases and at J to 11 bases, leaving 12 bases not matched to a gene. The V gene's germline CDR1 is MNHNS and CDR2 SASEGT. As DNA, the CDR3 is TGTGCCAGCTGTTTGAGAGGACAGGCTGAGTACTTC. This codes for CASCLRGQAEYF.